This T cell receptor beta chain was found in a study of T cells in localized non-small cell lung cancer. TCRdb keeps only in-frame clones here, not all; method: immunoSEQ multiplex PCR. The sample lists 90,000 to 95,000 clones; approximately 86% were seen once. Trimming stripped 2 bases from V and 3 bases from J, with 14 bases between. The CDR3 is made up of 15 amino acids. CDR1 and CDR2 from the germline V gene are SGHDT and YYEEEE. The sequence derives from a man aged 35 to 69 with stage I squamous cell lung carcinoma. The starting material was peripheral blood, obtained before any cancer treatment. The chain employs TRBV5-6 and TRBJ1-2; D gene ambiguous. The CDR3: CASSFGGDLYYGYTF. CDR3 DNA sequence: TGTGCCAGCAGCTTCGGCGGAGACCTCTACTATGGCTACACCTTC.